Following are 6 T cell receptor beta chains from one sample sequenced in a study of blood T cell repertoires in COVID-19. Some clones are missing from TCRdb's copy, which holds only in-frame ones; the method was immunoSEQ multiplex PCR. The data show about 100,000 clones, with over 75% seen just once and around 6.9% held by the top ten. The sequencing input was peripheral blood. Receptor source: a man younger than 40 in a cohort sampled during active COVID-19.

The rearrangement links TRBV3-1 (or the pseudogene TRBV3-2) to TRBJ1-2, with D tentatively TRBD1 (6 bases). The V and J ends lost 3 bases and 6 bases respectively, with 14 bases between them. Germline V gene data show CDR1 as LGHDT and CDR2 as YNNKEL (reference sequence). The CDR3 length is 14 residues. The CDR3 sequence: CASSQMTGGDGYTF. The CDR3 bases are TGTGCCAGCAGCCAGATGACAGGAGGAGATGGCTACACCTTC.

This clone was counted a few times. V usage is TRBV11-1 and J usage is TRBJ1-1; no clear D gene. The germline gives CDR1 SGHAT, CDR2 FQDESV (reference sequence). V lost 2 bases to trimming and J lost 3 bases, with 4 bases between them. This CDR3 contains 12 residues. The CDR3 region has the DNA TGTGCCAGCAGCTTATCGGACACTGAAGCTTTCTTT. Translating gives CASSLSDTEAFF.

The V call is TRBV5-4, the J call TRBJ1-1; 7 nucleotides agree with TRBD1. Germline loops: CDR1 SGHNT, CDR2 YYREEE (reference sequence). V lost 4 bases to trimming and J lost 1 base; unmatched junction nucleotides: 7. There are 15 residues in the CDR3. In DNA, the CDR3 is TGTGCCAGCAGCCCAGGACAGGACAAGAACACTGAAGCTTTCTTT. This codes for CASSPGQDKNTEAFF.

This clone occurred a few times. This chain uses TRBV19 with TRBJ1-1; 9 nucleotides match TRBD1. Germline V gene data show CDR1 as LNHDA and CDR2 as SQIVND (reference sequence). CDR3 length: 14 amino acids. Trimming cost V 5 bases and J 5 bases; bases outside gene matches: 6. The CDR3 region is CASSPGQGWTEAFF. In DNA, the CDR3 is TGTGCCAGTAGTCCCGGACAGGGGTGGACTGAAGCTTTCTTT.

The chain uses TRBV4-1 and TRBJ2-1; D unresolved. Looked up from germline, CDR1 is MGHRA and CDR2 is YSYEKL. The V and J ends lost 1 base and 1 base respectively, with 11 bases between them. This CDR3 has 16 amino acids. Here the CDR3 DNA reads TGCGCCAGCAGCCAAGTGAACCTAGTTTCCTACAATGAGCAGTTCTTC. Its protein product is CASSQVNLVSYNEQFF.

The CDR3 DNA sequence: TGTGCCAGTAGTATGAGGGACAGGGGGCGGTCCTCCTCTGGAAACACCATATATTTT. Protein sequence: CASSMRDRGRSSSGNTIYF. The gene calls are TRBV19 and TRBJ1-3; 12 bases map to TRBD1. Germline loops: CDR1 LNHDA, CDR2 SQIVND (reference sequence). CDR3 size: 19 residues. Trimming removed 3 bases from V and 0 bases from J; junction bases left unmatched: 9.